This T cell receptor (beta chain) was documented in a study of identical twins. There are a few counts of this clonotype. Antigen: not known. The V gene lost 7 bases and the J gene lost 3 bases, with 23 bases spanning the gap. This CDR3 is 17 amino acids long. The germline gives CDR1 ENHRY, CDR2 SYGVKD. Overall study findings and caveats: Researchers caution that invariant MAIT and iNKT cells could partly confound zero-insertion analyses. These conclusions were based on statistical analysis (cross-sectional, not following the same donors).

Via MiXCR, TCRdb re-called the 5' RACE reads, giving one row per CDR3 protein. This table has a few hundred thousand distinct CDR3 sequences, roughly 24% appearing once. Every sampled donor was Caucasian and healthy. This same sample was also part of a study on T cells expressing NK-cell markers. As that report states: The sorts in several experiments were restricted to alpha-beta TCR T cells by an anti-gamma-delta TCR antibody.

Material: CD4+ T cells sorted from blood. The TCR originated in a young woman in good health. This chain uses TRBV10-3 with TRBJ2-3; possibly TRBD2 for D (7 bases). The CDR3 DNA reads as TGTGCCATCATCCTGGGTAGGGGGGGCCTCCGAACAGATACGCAGTATTTT. Its protein product is CAIILGRGGLRTDTQYF.